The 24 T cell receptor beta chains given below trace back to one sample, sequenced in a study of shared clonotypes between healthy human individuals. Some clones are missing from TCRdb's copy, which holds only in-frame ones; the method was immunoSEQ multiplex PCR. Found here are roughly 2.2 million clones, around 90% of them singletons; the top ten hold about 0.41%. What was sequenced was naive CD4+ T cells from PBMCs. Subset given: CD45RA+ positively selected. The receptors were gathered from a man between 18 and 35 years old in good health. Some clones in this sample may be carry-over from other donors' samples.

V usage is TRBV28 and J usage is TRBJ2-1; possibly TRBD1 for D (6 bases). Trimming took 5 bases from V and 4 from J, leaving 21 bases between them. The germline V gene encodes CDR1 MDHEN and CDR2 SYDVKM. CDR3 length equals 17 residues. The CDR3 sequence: CASSPKWGRVRYNEQFF. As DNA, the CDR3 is TGTGCCAGCAGTCCCAAGTGGGGGCGCGTAAGGTACAATGAGCAGTTCTTC. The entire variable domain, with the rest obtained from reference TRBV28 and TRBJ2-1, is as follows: DVKVTQSSRYLVKRTGEKVFLECVQDMDHENMFWYRQDPGLGLRLIYFSYDVKMKEKGDIPEGYSVSREKKERFSLILESASTNQTSMYLCASSPKWGRVRYNEQFFGPGTRLTVL.

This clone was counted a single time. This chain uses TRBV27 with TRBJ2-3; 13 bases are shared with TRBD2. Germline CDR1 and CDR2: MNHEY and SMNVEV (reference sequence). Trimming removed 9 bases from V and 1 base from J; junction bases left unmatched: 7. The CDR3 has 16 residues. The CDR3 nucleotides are TGTGCCAGTGTTCTACTAGCGGGAGGGGGCACAGATACGCAGTATTTT. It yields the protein CASVLLAGGGTDTQYF.

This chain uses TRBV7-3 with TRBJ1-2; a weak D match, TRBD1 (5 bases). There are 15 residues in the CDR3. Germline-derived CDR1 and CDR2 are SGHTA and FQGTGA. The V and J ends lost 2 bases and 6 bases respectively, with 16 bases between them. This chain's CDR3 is CASSLHQGPLDGYTF. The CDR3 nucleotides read TGTGCCAGCAGCTTACACCAGGGACCCCTCGATGGCTACACCTTC.

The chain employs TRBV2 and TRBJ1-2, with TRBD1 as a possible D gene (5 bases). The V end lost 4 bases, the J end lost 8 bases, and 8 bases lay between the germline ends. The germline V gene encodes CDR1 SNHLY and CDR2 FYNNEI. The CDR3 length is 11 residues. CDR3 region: CASSAGGGYTF. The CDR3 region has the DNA TGTGCCAGCAGTGCCGGGGGGGGCTACACCTTC.

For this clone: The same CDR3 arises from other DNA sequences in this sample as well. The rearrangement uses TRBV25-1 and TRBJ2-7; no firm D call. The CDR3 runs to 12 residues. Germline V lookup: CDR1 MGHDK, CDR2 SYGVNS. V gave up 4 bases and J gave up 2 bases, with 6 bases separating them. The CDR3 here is CASSGGPYEQYF. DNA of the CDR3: TGTGCCAGCAGTGGAGGACCCTACGAGCAGTACTTC.

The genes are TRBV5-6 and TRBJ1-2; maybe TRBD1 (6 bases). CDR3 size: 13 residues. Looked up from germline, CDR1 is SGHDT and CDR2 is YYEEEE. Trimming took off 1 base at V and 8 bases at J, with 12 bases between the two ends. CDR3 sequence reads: CASSLLQGTGYTF. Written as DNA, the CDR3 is TGTGCCAGCAGCTTGTTGCAGGGGACCGGCTACACCTTC.

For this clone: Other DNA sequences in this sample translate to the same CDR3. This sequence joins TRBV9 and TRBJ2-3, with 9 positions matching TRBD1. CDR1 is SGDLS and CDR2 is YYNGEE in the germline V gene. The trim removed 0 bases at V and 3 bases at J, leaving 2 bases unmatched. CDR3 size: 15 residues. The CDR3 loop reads CASSVVGQGTDTQYF. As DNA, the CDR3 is TGTGCCAGCAGCGTAGTGGGACAGGGTACAGATACGCAGTATTTT.

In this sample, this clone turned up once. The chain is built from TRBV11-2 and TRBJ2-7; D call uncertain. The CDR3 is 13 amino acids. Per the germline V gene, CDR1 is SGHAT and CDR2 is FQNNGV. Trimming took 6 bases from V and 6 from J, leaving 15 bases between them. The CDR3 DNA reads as TGTGCCAGCAGTCGCGCCCTACGTACCGAGCAGTACTTC. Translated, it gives CASSRALRTEQYF. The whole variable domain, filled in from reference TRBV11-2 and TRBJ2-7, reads EAGVAQSPRYKIIEKRQSVAFWCNPISGHATLYWYQQILGQGPKLLIQFQNNGVVDDSQLPKDRFSAERLKGVDSTLKIQPAKLEDSAVYLCASSRALRTEQYFGPGTRLTVT.

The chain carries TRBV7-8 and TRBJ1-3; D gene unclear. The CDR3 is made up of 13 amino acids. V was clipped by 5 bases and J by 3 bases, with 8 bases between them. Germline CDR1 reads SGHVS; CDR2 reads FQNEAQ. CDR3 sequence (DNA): TGTGCCAGCAGCCTATACAGTGGAAACACCATATATTTT. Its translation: CASSLYSGNTIYF.

The chain's CDR3 is CASSNRGRSYNEQFF. The CDR3 nucleotides are TGTGCCAGCAGTAACAGGGGACGCTCCTACAATGAGCAGTTCTTC. J is TRBJ2-1 and V is TRBV27; 7 bases are shared with TRBD1. J lost 0 bases, V lost 5 bases, and 4 bases had no gene match. Germline V gene sequence: CDR1 MNHEY, CDR2 SMNVEV (reference sequence). The CDR3 runs to 15 residues.

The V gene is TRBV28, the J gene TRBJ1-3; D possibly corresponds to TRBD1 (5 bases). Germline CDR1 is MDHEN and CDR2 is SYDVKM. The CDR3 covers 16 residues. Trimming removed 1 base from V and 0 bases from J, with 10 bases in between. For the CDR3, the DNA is TGTGCCAGCAGTTTATTCGGGACTGGCTCTGGAAACACCATATATTTT. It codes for CASSLFGTGSGNTIYF.

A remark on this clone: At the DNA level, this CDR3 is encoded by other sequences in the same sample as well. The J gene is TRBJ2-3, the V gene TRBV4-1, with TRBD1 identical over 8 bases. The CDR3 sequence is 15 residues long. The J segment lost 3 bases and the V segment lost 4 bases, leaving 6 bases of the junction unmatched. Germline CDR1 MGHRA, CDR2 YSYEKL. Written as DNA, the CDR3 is TGCGCCAGCAGCCGCGGACAGGGTGATACAGATACGCAGTATTTT. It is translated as CASSRGQGDTDTQYF.

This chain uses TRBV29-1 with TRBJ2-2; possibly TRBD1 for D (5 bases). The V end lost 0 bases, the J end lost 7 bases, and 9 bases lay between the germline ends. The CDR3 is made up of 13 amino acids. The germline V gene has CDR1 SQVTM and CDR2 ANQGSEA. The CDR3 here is CSVEESGIGELFF. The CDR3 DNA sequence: TGCAGCGTTGAAGAGTCAGGGATCGGGGAGCTGTTTTTT.

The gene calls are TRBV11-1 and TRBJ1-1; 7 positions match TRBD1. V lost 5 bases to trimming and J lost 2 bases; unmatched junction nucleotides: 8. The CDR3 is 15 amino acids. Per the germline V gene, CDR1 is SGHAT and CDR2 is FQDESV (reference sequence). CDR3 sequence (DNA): TGTGCCAGCAGCCAGGGGGGGGAACCTAACACTGAAGCTTTCTTT. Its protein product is CASSQGGEPNTEAFF.

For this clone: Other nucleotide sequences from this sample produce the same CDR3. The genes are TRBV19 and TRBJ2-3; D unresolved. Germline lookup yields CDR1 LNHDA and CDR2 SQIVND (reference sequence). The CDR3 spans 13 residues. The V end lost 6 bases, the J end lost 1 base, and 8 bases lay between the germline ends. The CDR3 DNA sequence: TGTGCCAGTAGGACGGGTGGCACAGATACGCAGTATTTT. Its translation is CASRTGGTDTQYF.

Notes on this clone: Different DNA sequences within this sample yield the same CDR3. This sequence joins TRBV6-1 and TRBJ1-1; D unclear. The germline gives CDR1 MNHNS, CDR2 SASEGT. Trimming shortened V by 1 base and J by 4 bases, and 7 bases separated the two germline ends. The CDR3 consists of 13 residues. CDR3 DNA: TGTGCCAGCAGTGAAGTGGGGTTCACTGAAGCTTTCTTT. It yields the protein CASSEVGFTEAFF.

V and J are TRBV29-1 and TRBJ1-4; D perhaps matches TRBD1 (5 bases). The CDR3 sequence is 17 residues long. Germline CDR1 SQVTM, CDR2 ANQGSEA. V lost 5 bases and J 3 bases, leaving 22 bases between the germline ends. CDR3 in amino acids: CSVLGTERGFANEKLFF. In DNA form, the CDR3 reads TGCAGCGTTTTGGGTACTGAAAGGGGATTCGCTAATGAAAAACTGTTTTTT.

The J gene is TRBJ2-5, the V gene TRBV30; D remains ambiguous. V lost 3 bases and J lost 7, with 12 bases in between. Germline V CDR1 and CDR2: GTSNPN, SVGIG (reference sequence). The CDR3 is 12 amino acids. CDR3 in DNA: TGTGCCTGGAGCACGCCTCCGGGGACCCAGTACTTC. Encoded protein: CAWSTPPGTQYF.

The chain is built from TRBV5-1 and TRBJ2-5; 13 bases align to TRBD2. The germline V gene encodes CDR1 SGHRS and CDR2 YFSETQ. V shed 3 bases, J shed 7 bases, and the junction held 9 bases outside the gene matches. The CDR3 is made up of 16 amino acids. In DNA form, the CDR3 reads TGCGCCAGCAGCTGTGGACTAGCGGGAGTTTGGGTGACCCAGTACTTC. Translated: CASSCGLAGVWVTQYF.

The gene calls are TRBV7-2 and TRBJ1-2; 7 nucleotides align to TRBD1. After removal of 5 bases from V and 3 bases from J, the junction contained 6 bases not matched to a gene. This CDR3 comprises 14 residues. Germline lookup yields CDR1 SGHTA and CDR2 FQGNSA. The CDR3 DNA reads TGTGCCAGCAGCCCCCAACAGGGGTACTATGGCTACACCTTC. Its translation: CASSPQQGYYGYTF.

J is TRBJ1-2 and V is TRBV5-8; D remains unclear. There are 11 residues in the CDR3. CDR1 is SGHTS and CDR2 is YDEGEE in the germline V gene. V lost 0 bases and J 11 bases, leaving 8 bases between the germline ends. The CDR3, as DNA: TGTGCCAGCAGCTTGGAGTTGCAGTACACCTTC. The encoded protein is CASSLELQYTF.

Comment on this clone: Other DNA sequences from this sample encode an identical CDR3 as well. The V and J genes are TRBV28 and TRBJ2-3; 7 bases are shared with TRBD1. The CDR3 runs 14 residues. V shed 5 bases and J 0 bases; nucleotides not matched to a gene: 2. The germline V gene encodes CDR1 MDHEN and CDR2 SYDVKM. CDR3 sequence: CASSNRGSTDTQYF. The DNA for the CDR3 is TGTGCCAGCAGTAACAGGGGTAGCACAGATACGCAGTATTTT.

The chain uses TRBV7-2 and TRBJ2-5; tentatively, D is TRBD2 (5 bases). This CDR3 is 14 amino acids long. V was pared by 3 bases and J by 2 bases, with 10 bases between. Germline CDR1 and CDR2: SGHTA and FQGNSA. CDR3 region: CASSFGSVQETQYF. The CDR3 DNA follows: TGTGCCAGCAGCTTCGGTAGCGTACAAGAGACCCAGTACTTC. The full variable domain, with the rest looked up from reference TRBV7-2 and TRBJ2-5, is GAGVSQSPSNKVTEKGKDVELRCDPISGHTALYWYRQSLGQGLEFLIYFQGNSAPDKSGLPSDRFSAERTGGSVSTLTIQRTQQEDSAVYLCASSFGSVQETQYFGPGTRLLVL.

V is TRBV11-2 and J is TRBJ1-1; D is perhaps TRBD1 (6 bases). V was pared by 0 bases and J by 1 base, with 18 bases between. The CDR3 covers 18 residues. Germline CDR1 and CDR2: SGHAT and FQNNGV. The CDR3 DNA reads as TGTGCCAGCAGCTTAGATCGTAGCAGGGGTGGGAGGAACACTGAAGCTTTCTTT. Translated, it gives CASSLDRSRGGRNTEAFF.